This T cell receptor beta chain appears in the sequencing data of a study of radiotherapy plus CTLA-4 blockade in lung cancer. The method was immunoSEQ multiplex PCR; TCRdb's version includes in-frame clones alone and lacks a portion of them. This sample has about 97,000 clones, with approximately 72% found just once. The V and J ends lost 0 bases and 2 bases respectively, with 12 bases between them. In germline, CDR1 is SGHRS, CDR2 YFSETQ. CDR3 size: 15 residues. The clonotype was recovered from a human donor with non-small cell lung cancer who had a partial response to radiotherapy plus ipilimumab. Some clones in this sample may be carry-over from other donors' samples. This specimen consisted of peripheral blood, obtained from a patient treated with radiotherapy plus ipilimumab. This chain connects TRBV5-1 to TRBJ2-7; D perhaps matches TRBD2 (6 bases). The CDR3 loop reads CASSLGAAGTYEQYF. The CDR3 region has the DNA TGCGCCAGCAGCTTGGGGGCCGCGGGGACCTACGAGCAGTACTTC.